The entry that follows covers one TCR beta chain sequence. Antigen: not known. PCR involved 60 Vbeta and 13 Jbeta primers. TCRdb's table, derived via immunoSEQ multiplex PCR, lists solely in-frame clones and lacks some. The table includes about 130,000 clones, about 82% detected once. The data were obtained in a study of cytomegalovirus exposure and HLA in healthy donors. Study-level results: The study carried out a later analysis of TCR beta sequences. It associated some 15,000 of them with specific HLA alleles at a false discovery rate of 0.05.

The ends lost 0 bases at V and 1 base at J; junction bases unmatched: 5. The CDR3 sequence is 16 residues long. CDR1 and CDR2 (germline): SGHRS, YFSETQ. This sequence was found in a man aged 50-60 years in good health and CMV-seronegative. V and J are TRBV5-1 and TRBJ2-3; TRBD1 agrees at 7 bases. Material: PBMCs. The CDR3 loop is CASSLAPTGGTDTQYF. CDR3 DNA sequence: TGCGCCAGCAGCTTGGCCCCTACAGGGGGCACAGATACGCAGTATTTT.